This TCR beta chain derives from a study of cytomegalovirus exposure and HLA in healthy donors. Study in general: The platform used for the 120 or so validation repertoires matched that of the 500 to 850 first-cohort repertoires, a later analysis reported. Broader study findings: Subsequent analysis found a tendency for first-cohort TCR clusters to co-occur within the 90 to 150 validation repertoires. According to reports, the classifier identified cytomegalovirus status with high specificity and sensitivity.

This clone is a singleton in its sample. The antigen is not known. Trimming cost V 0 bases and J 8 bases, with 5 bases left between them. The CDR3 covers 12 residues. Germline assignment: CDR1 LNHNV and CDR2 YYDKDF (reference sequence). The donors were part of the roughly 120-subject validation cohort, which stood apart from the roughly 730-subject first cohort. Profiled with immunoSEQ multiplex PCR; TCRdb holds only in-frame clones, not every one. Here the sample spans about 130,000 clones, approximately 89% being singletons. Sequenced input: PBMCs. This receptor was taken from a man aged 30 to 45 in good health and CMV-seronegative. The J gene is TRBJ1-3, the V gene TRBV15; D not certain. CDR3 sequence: CATSREGYTIYF. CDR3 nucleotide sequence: TGTGCCACCAGCAGAGAGGGCTACACCATATATTTT.